This T cell receptor beta chain was sequenced in a study of shared clonotypes between healthy human individuals. Replicate PCRs for sorted subsets used approximately 190 ng DNA; this equaled 25,000 to 35,000 T cell genomes. This table comes from immunoSEQ multiplex PCR, and its TCRdb copy is limited to in-frame clones, with some not included. The table has 950,000 to 1,100,000 clones, 70% to 80% seen once. CDR1 SEHNR and CDR2 FQNEAQ come from the germline V gene (reference sequence). The V gene lost 0 bases and the J gene lost 6 bases, with 7 bases spanning the gap. The length of the CDR3 is 13 residues. As to this clone: The antigen is not known.

General study results and limits: Clonotypes which were not shared had lower generation probabilities than clonotypes that all four donors shared. With a few donors compared, roughly 5% of naive CD4 clonotypes were shared.

The sequence derives from a man younger than 35 in good health. Some clones in this sample may be carry-over from other donors' samples. Sequenced material: memory CD4+ T cells from PBMCs. As to subset: CD45RA-negative fraction. The chain has TRBV7-9 and TRBJ2-3, with D possibly TRBD2 on 6 matching bases. The CDR3 spells CASSLAREDTQYF. In nucleotides, the CDR3 is TGTGCCAGCAGCTTAGCCCGGGAGGATACGCAGTATTTT.